This record covers a single T cell receptor (beta chain). Some clones are missing from TCRdb's copy, which holds only in-frame ones; the method was immunoSEQ multiplex PCR. This sample carries 350,000 to 400,000 clones, approximately 91% of them seen once, and the ten largest clones take about 0.83%. This CDR3 has 14 amino acids. V lost 6 bases, J lost 6 bases, and 5 bases stayed unmatched. Germline CDR1 WNHNN, CDR2 SYGVQD (reference sequence). The sample is drawn from a study of blood T cell repertoires in COVID-19. The chain uses TRBV10-1 and TRBJ2-2, with 9 bases aligning to TRBD1. The TCR was taken from a woman between 40 and 55 years old who had been exposed to COVID-19. Sequenced input: PBMCs or T cells enriched from blood (not recorded which). CDR3 amino acids: CASRPRQGAGELFF. DNA for the CDR3: TGCGCCAGCAGGCCGCGACAGGGGGCCGGGGAGCTGTTTTTT.